Described below is a single T cell receptor beta chain sequence and its context. Original analysis: From reference gene primer amplification, estimates of nucleated cell counts were derived. Profiled with immunoSEQ multiplex PCR; TCRdb holds only in-frame clones, not every one. D and trimming come from the DNA, and the V and J calls and clone size come from that table. The table lists about 70,000 clones, around 86% of them singletons. The sample belongs to a study of blood T cell repertoires in COVID-19. At the level of the study: Acute and convalescent COVID-19 specimens originated in the United States, Italy and Spain. PBMCs, B-cell-depleted T cells, or T cells provided the cDNA or gDNA that made up the material.

J lost 2 bases, V lost 4 bases, and 11 bases had no gene match. The CDR3 is made up of 17 amino acids. Germline V gives CDR1 MGHRA, CDR2 YSYEKL. The chain couples TRBV4-1 to TRBJ2-3; 8 positions match TRBD1. Sequencing used peripheral blood. This TCR was sampled from a human donor in a cohort sampled during active COVID-19. For the CDR3, the DNA is TGCGCCAGCAGCCCGCTACGGACAGGGAGTTCCACAGATACGCAGTATTTT. This codes for CASSPLRTGSSTDTQYF.